These T cell receptor beta chains were read from a single sample in a study of T cell repertoires in cytomegalovirus infection. One entry per CDR3 protein results from TCRdb running MiXCR on the reads. The sample has 80,000 to 130,000 distinct CDR3 sequences, about 22% seen once. The sequenced material came from CD8+ T cells from PBMCs. Source of these receptors: a human donor in good health (CMV status not recorded). Some clones in this sample may be carry-over from other donors' samples. Both conserved end residues are part of each CDR3. A D gene is named only where the DNA matches it firmly. Clone size, where shown, is once, few, many, or a class for clones that have expanded.

J | D | size | V | DNA | CDR3
TRBJ2-7 | NA | many | TRBV10-2 | TGCGCCAGCAGTGCAGGCCTAGGGACCAACGAGCAGTACTTC | CASSAGLGTNEQYF
TRBJ2-7 | TRBD2 | few | TRBV11-2 | TGTGCCAGCAGCCCAGGGAGGGCCTCATCCTACGAGCAGTACTTC | CASSPGRASSYEQYF
TRBJ2-1 | TRBD1 | NA | TRBV4-1 | TGCGCCAGCAGCCAAGATTTAGACAGGGGGCTTATTAATGAGCAGTTCTTC | CASSQDLDRGLINEQFF
TRBJ1-1 | NA | few | TRBV11-2 | TGTGCCAGCAGCTTGCTCATTTCTGAGGCTTTCTTT | CASSLLISEAFF
TRBJ1-1 | NA | few | TRBV7-9 | TGTGCCAGCAGCTTAGACAGGGAAGCTTTCTTT | CASSLDREAFF
TRBJ2-3 | NA | many | TRBV24-1 | TGTGCCACCAGTGGCTCTCGGGACGGCCTTTCCGGGACAGATACGCAGTATTTT | CATSGSRDGLSGTDTQYF
TRBJ2-1 | NA | few | TRBV5-4 | TGTGCCAGCCAAACATCAAATGAGCAGTTCTTC | CASQTSNEQFF
TRBJ1-4 | NA | few | TRBV7-6 | TGTGCCAGCAGCTTCCCGGGACTTTTTGAAAAACTGTTTTTT | CASSFPGLFEKLFF
TRBJ1-3 | TRBD1 | many | TRBV7-6 | TGTGCCAGCAGCTTAGGACAGGGAGGGCACACCATATATTTT | CASSLGQGGHTIYF
TRBJ1-4 | TRBD1 | NA | TRBV12-3/TRBV12-4 | TGTGCCAGCAAGGAAACAGGGGGCGGGAATGAAAAACTGTTTTTT | CASKETGGGNEKLFF
TRBJ1-2 | NA | few | TRBV6-6 | TGTGCCAGCAGTTACCCGGACGGTCCTTCTAACTATGGCTACACCTTC | CASSYPDGPSNYGYTF
TRBJ1-2 | TRBD1 | NA | TRBV28 | TGTGCCAGCAGTTCCAAGGGACAGGGGAGAGCTAACTATGGCTACACCTTC | CASSSKGQGRANYGYTF
TRBJ2-1 | TRBD2 | many | TRBV7-2 | TGTGCCAGCAGCCCCGGACTAGCCGGGGACAATGAGCAGTTCTTC | CASSPGLAGDNEQFF
TRBJ2-7 | NA | many | TRBV7-8 | TGTGCCAGCCAGGAGAGATCGAGCTCCTACGAGCAGTACTTC | CASQERSSSYEQYF
TRBJ1-2 | TRBD1 | many | TRBV6-2/TRBV6-3 | TGTGCCAGCAGCTTCTCCGGGACAGGAGACAACTATGGCTACACCTTC | CASSFSGTGDNYGYTF
TRBJ2-7 | NA | few | TRBV27 | TGTGCCAGCAGTTTAAGTTCGGGACAAGCCTACGAGCAGTACTTC | CASSLSSGQAYEQYF
TRBJ1-2 | NA | few | TRBV28 | TGTGCCAGCAGTTCTAAGGCTTCGCATGGCTACACCTTC | CASSSKASHGYTF
TRBJ2-3 | NA | few | TRBV13 | TGTGCCAGCAGCCCAACTTCAGGGAGAGCGACAGATACGCAGTATTTT | CASSPTSGRATDTQYF
TRBJ2-6 | NA | many | TRBV5-5 | TGTGCCAGCACCTTAAGATCTGGGGCCAACGTCCTGACTTTC | CASTLRSGANVLTF
TRBJ2-1 | TRBD1 | NA | TRBV28 | TGTGCTACGTCCGGGACAGGAAATGAGCAGTTCTTC | CATSGTGNEQFF
TRBJ2-1 | TRBD2 | NA | TRBV29-1 | TGCAGCGGTGGGTGGGAGGGGAATGAGCAGTTCTTC | CSGGWEGNEQFF
TRBJ2-7 | NA | NA | TRBV12-3/TRBV12-4 | TGTGCCAGCACCCTGAGTTGGGTAGGCGAGCAGTACTTC | CASTLSWVGEQYF
TRBJ1-5 | NA | many | TRBV7-8 | TGTGCCAGCAGCGAACTGGTAGGAGTTAATCAGCCCCAGCATTTT | CASSELVGVNQPQHF